This TCR beta chain was obtained from a study of CD8 T cells in ankylosing spondylitis. One entry per CDR3 protein results from TCRdb running MiXCR on the 5' RACE reads. The sample contains fewer than 550,000 distinct CDR3 sequences, over 4% of which appear only once. Study-wide results and limits: Apparently characteristic of ankylosing spondylitis blood was a TCR beta motif (fewer than ten highly homologous variants).

This CDR3 contains 13 residues. V dropped 9 bases and J dropped 3 bases, with 13 bases sitting between them. CDR1 MDHEN and CDR2 SYDVKM come from the germline V gene. This clonotype was found a few times. Its antigen is currently unknown. Sequencing used blood, either unsorted or a sorted T cell fraction (not recorded which). The sequence came from a male donor with ankylosing spondylitis. The rearrangement uses TRBV28 and TRBJ2-3; D not certain. In nucleotides, the CDR3 is TGTGCCAGTGATTTCCTGGGGACAGATACGCAGTATTTT. This translates into CASDFLGTDTQYF.